Below are 8 T cell receptor beta chains sequenced from a single sample in a study of T-cell memory formation after mild COVID-19 listed by TCRdb under 2021. Library generation was performed with 5' RACE. For sequencing, an Illumina NovaSeq 6000 was employed. In-frame beta chains were kept once TCRdb had trimmed the public reads at Q25 with fastp and called clones with MiXCR. Each entry merges the rows of one CDR3 protein and shows their most common DNA and genes. The sample table holds around 250,000 distinct CDR3 sequences, of which over 8.5% were seen once. Around 21% of the sample is held by the ten biggest clonotypes. Sequencing input: PBMCs or a T cell subset sorted from them (not recorded which). These receptors all come from a man aged 18 to 29 who had mild COVID-19 (a few samples of this study predate the infection). The sample titles of this study are shuffled in the database, so cell type and time point are left out; the donor was told from shared clones.

This clonotype was seen more than once but under ten times. This chain links TRBV4-2 with TRBJ1-3; perhaps TRBD1 as D (5 bases). The CDR3 length is 14 residues. CDR1 is LGHNA, CDR2 YNFKEQ, per germline. With 8 bases removed from V and 4 bases from J, the gap between germline ends came to 15 bases. The CDR3 is CASRTSQEGNTIYF. The CDR3 region has the DNA TGTGCCAGCCGGACATCCCAGGAGGGAAACACCATATATTTT.

The rearrangement joins TRBV6-5 to TRBJ2-1, with D uncertain. V was trimmed by 6 bases and J by 5 bases, leaving 14 bases between them. There are 14 residues in the CDR3. From germline, CDR1 is MNHEY and CDR2 SVGAGI. The chain's CDR3 is CASRRLARNNEQFF. The DNA of the CDR3 is TGTGCCAGCAGGCGGTTAGCCCGGAACAATGAGCAGTTCTTC.

The CDR3 loop reads CSVSQFSTEAFF. CDR3 coding DNA: TGCAGTGTGAGCCAGTTCAGCACTGAAGCTTTCTTT. The chain is built from TRBV20-1 and TRBJ1-1; unclear D gene. The CDR3 is made up of 12 amino acids. CDR1 and CDR2 (germline): DFQATT, SNEGSKA (reference sequence). V lost 7 bases and J lost 4, with 13 bases in between.

Many counts were recorded for this clonotype. This chain joins TRBV5-1 and TRBJ1-1, with D maybe TRBD1 (5 bases). The V gene's germline CDR1 is SGHRS and CDR2 YFSETQ. V was trimmed by 0 bases and J by 8 bases, leaving 11 bases between them. This CDR3 is built from 13 residues. The CDR3: CASSLEGPREAFF. The CDR3 bases are TGCGCCAGCAGCTTGGAGGGGCCTCGCGAAGCTTTCTTT.

This clonotype was found many times. The germline gene is not matched at one end of the junction; a read error may be the cause. The rearrangement joins TRBV5-1 to TRBJ2-1; D tentatively fits TRBD1 or TRBD2 (5 bases each). In germline, CDR1 is SGHRS, CDR2 YFSETQ. The CDR3 runs to 12 residues. The CDR3 DNA reads as TGTGCCAGCAGCTTGGGGGTTAATGAGCAGTTCTTC. It encodes CASSLGVNEQFF.

This clonotype was detected many times. The chain recombines TRBV7-2 with TRBJ2-5; TRBD1 aligns across 7 bases. The junction had 5 bases not matched to a gene; V was cut back by 3 bases and J by 1 base. Germline CDR1 reads SGHTA; CDR2 reads FQGNSA. The CDR3 contains 15 residues. CDR3 amino acids: CASSFPTGRQETQYF. The CDR3 coding sequence is TGTGCCAGCAGCTTCCCGACAGGGCGCCAAGAGACCCAGTACTTC.

CDR3 sequence: CSARVTGQGNYEQYF. The CDR3 nucleotides read TGCAGTGCTAGAGTGACTGGACAGGGGAACTACGAGCAGTACTTC. J is TRBJ2-7 and V is TRBV20-1; 9 bases map to TRBD1. With 1 base clipped from V and 3 bases from J, the junction kept 7 bases outside the gene matches. This CDR3 spans 15 amino acids. Looked up from germline, CDR1 is DFQATT and CDR2 is SNEGSKA (reference sequence).

This clonotype has more than one count but fewer than ten. This rearrangement joins TRBV10-3 to TRBJ2-7, with D possibly called TRBD1 or TRBD2 (5 bases each). Germline assignment: CDR1 ENHRY and CDR2 SYGVKD. V lost 9 bases to trimming and J lost 4 bases, with 13 bases between them. The CDR3 sequence is 12 residues long. The CDR3 reads CAIAGTSYEQYF. The CDR3 DNA is TGTGCCATAGCCGGGACCAGTTACGAGCAGTACTTC.